What follows is one T cell receptor beta chain and its context. Only one count was recorded for this clone. Its cognate antigen has yet to be identified. Base qualities are not recorded, but no much larger clone differs from it by a single base. TCRbeta CDR3 regions were amplified from genomic DNA using the immunoSEQ Assay, a bias-controlled multiplex PCR. As for how the authors treated the data: The number of nucleated cells in each sample was estimated by amplification of reference gene primers within the assay. To quantify the absolute abundance of each unique TCRbeta CDR3 rearrangement, sequence reads were collapsed and filtered. For each sample, productive Simpson clonality was calculated as the square root of Simpson's diversity index across productive rearrangements. Imported from immuneACCESS, the table was reduced by TCRdb to in-frame sequences with V and J called. These copies leave out some clones; in studies compared against another copy, an unresolved V gene accounts for under half, and the cause of the remainder is not known. From that table come the V and J calls and clone size; the DNA was used to work out D and trimming. Across this sample there are 250,000 or so clones, with 89% seen only once. Of the sample, around 4.6% is held by the ten largest clones.

A second Seattle source provided samples from volunteer blood donors who had recovered from COVID-19. Collaborating institutions collected whole blood in K2EDTA tubes following their own protocols. For TCRbeta analysis, collaborator samples were shipped as frozen whole blood, as isolated PBMCs, or as DNA extracted from either sample type. The CDR3, cysteine through phenylalanine, is 17 amino acids long. Only CDR3 DNA remains: 51 bases, in frame from the first base. The CDR1 and CDR2 encoded by the germline V gene (reference sequence) are SGHNT and YYREEE. V is shortened by 3 bases, J by 1 base, and the region joining them spans 14 bases. The data stem from a study of blood T cell repertoires in COVID-19 (dated by TCRdb to 2020 to 2022). Context from the whole study: Collaborator samples came from the United States, Italy and Spain and covered acute and convalescent phases of COVID-19. The samples were drawn from two sources: the first 160 participants of the ongoing ImmuneRACE study, and fewer than 1,500 subjects contributed by 6 global collaborators. HLA class I and class II types, where available, came from metadata supplied by the sample provider rather than from assay-based typing. The repertoires were released in a freely available public database meant as a resource for research on the immune response to SARS-CoV-2. The material from the prospective study consisted of cDNA or gDNA derived from T cells, B-cell-depleted T cells, or PBMCs. Nearly every sample came with metadata listing a de-identified subject ID, COVID-19 status, age in years and sex. Deeply sampled blood TCRbeta repertoires from subjects exposed to, actively infected with, or recovered from COVID-19 were included in the dataset.

Results and caveats for the whole study, not just this receptor: Clinical and demographic metadata were provided uncurated, with the amount varying by source and participant.

Sequenced material: peripheral blood. This clonotype was sampled from a woman aged 40 to 50 who had recovered from COVID-19. This sequence uses TRBV5-4 and TRBJ1-6, with the D gene uncertain. The DNA reads as follows: TGTGCCAGCAGCTCCCCCGATACGGGATCCTATAATTCACCCCTCCACTTT. Its product reads: CASSSPDTGSYNSPLHF.